The 23 T cell receptor beta chains below were found in one sample sequenced in a study of cytomegalovirus exposure and HLA in healthy donors. The PCR made use of 60 Vbeta and 13 Jbeta primers. The assay was immunoSEQ multiplex PCR, and TCRdb's table has in-frame clones only and misses some. The sample has 150,000 to 200,000 clones; 85% are singletons. Material: PBMCs. The source is a boy aged 2 to 9 in good health and CMV-seronegative.

The chain recombines TRBV6-5 with TRBJ2-2; D perhaps matches TRBD2 (6 bases). This CDR3 has 14 amino acids. CDR1 and CDR2 from the germline V gene are MNHEY and SVGAGI. Trimming pared 6 bases from V and 5 bases from J, leaving 13 bases between. In nucleotides, the CDR3 is TGTGCCAGCAGCCACCGGGGGAGAACCGGGGAGCTGTTTTTT. Protein product: CASSHRGRTGELFF.

This chain connects TRBV28 to TRBJ1-5; D is unclear. Germline V gene data show CDR1 as MDHEN and CDR2 as SYDVKM. This CDR3 is 14 amino acids long. Trimming took 5 bases from V and 0 from J, leaving 8 bases between them. CDR3 loop: CASSPTDSNQPQHF. CDR3 nucleotide sequence: TGTGCCAGCAGTCCCACTGATAGCAATCAGCCCCAGCATTTT.

CDR3 sequence reads: CASSLGVLFEQFF. DNA for the CDR3: TGCGCCAGCAGCTTGGGAGTTCTTTTTGAGCAGTTCTTC. The chain recombines TRBV5-1 with TRBJ2-1; D remains unclear. CDR3 size: 13 residues. Germline V gene lookup returns CDR1 SGHRS and CDR2 YFSETQ. V was shortened by 0 bases and J by 9 bases, with 10 bases between the two germline ends.

V gene TRBV5-6 combines with J gene TRBJ1-1; D is undetermined. In germline, CDR1 is SGHDT, CDR2 YYEEEE. V was trimmed by 4 bases and J by 0 bases, leaving 13 bases between them. The CDR3 is 15 residues long. The CDR3 spells CASSPWQEMNTEAFF. The DNA for the CDR3 is TGTGCCAGCAGCCCATGGCAGGAAATGAACACTGAAGCTTTCTTT. Using reference TRBV5-6 and TRBJ1-1 for the parts outside the CDR3, the full variable domain is DAGVTQSPTHLIKTRGQQVTLRCSPKSGHDTVSWYQQALGQGPQFIFQYYEEEERQRGNFPDRFSGHQFPNYSSELNVNALLLGDSALYLCASSPWQEMNTEAFFGQGTRLTVV.

V is TRBV15 and J is TRBJ2-1; no clear D gene. The germline V gene encodes CDR1 LNHNV and CDR2 YYDKDF (reference sequence). V was pared by 2 bases and J by 0 bases, with 17 bases between. The CDR3 spans 18 residues. The DNA of the CDR3 is TGTGCCACCAGCAGATCACTACGTGGAAGGAGCTCCTACAATGAGCAGTTCTTC. Its translation: CATSRSLRGRSSYNEQFF. The complete variable domain, with remaining parts taken from reference TRBV15 and TRBJ2-1, reads DAMVIQNPRYQVTQFGKPVTLSCSQTLNHNVMYWYQQKSSQAPKLLFHYYDKDFNNEADTPDNFQSRRPNTSFCFLDIRSPGLGDTAMYLCATSRSLRGRSSYNEQFFGPGTRLTVL.

The chain carries TRBV30 and TRBJ1-5, with D perhaps TRBD1 (6 bases). The CDR3 is 15 residues long. Per the germline V gene, CDR1 is GTSNPN and CDR2 is SVGIG (reference sequence). The V end lost 0 bases, the J end lost 2 bases, and 11 bases lay between the germline ends. Here the CDR3 reads CAWSVPQGGNQPQHF. The CDR3 nucleotides read TGTGCCTGGAGTGTACCACAGGGCGGCAATCAGCCCCAGCATTTT.

The chain employs TRBV25-1 and TRBJ1-1, with a possible D match to TRBD1 (5 bases). The CDR3 loop spans 13 amino acids. Trimming took off 2 bases at V and 3 bases at J, with 7 bases between the two ends. Germline assignment: CDR1 MGHDK and CDR2 SYGVNS. This CDR3 is CASSEGADTEAFF. CDR3 sequence (DNA): TGTGCCAGCAGTGAAGGGGCAGACACTGAAGCTTTCTTT.

This sequence joins TRBV28 and TRBJ1-1; 10 bases are shared with TRBD1. The CDR3 runs 16 residues. With V trimmed by 6 bases and J by 0 bases, 7 bases remained unmatched. Germline V gene lookup returns CDR1 MDHEN and CDR2 SYDVKM. The CDR3, as DNA: TGTGCCAGCAGCAACTGGACAGGGGGAATGAACACTGAAGCTTTCTTT. It encodes CASSNWTGGMNTEAFF. Together with reference TRBV28 and TRBJ1-1, the CDR3 gives the full variable domain: DVKVTQSSRYLVKRTGEKVFLECVQDMDHENMFWYRQDPGLGLRLIYFSYDVKMKEKGDIPEGYSVSREKKERFSLILESASTNQTSMYLCASSNWTGGMNTEAFFGQGTRLTVV.

The chain links TRBV29-1 to TRBJ2-4; the D is unclear. CDR3 length equals 13 residues. V was trimmed by 7 bases and J by 0 bases, leaving 10 bases between them. Germline V gene lookup returns CDR1 SQVTM and CDR2 ANQGSEA. This CDR3 reads CSALDGAKNIQYF. CDR3 DNA sequence: TGCAGCGCTCTAGACGGAGCCAAAAACATTCAGTACTTC.

V and J are TRBV19 and TRBJ1-2, with unresolved D. This CDR3 has 14 amino acids. Germline CDR1 and CDR2: LNHDA and SQIVND (reference sequence). V was cut by 5 bases and J by 2 bases, with 12 bases left in between. The CDR3 loop reads CASSWVGGNYGYTF. In nucleotides, the CDR3 is TGTGCCAGTAGTTGGGTCGGCGGGAACTATGGCTACACCTTC. Full variable domain (outside the CDR3, taken from reference TRBV19 and TRBJ1-2): DGGITQSPKYLFRKEGQNVTLSCEQNLNHDAMYWYRQDPGQGLRLIYYSQIVNDFQKGDIAEGYSVSREKKESFPLTVTSAQKNPTAFYLCASSWVGGNYGYTFGSGTRLTVV.

This clone was found a few times. The CDR3 reads CASSPSTDTQYF. CDR3 DNA sequence: TGCGCCAGCAGCCCAAGCACAGATACGCAGTATTTT. This chain connects TRBV5-1 to TRBJ2-3; no firm D call. Trimming stripped 4 bases from V and 0 bases from J, with 3 bases between. This CDR3 has 12 residues. Germline lookup yields CDR1 SGHRS and CDR2 YFSETQ.

This chain joins TRBV10-3 and TRBJ1-3; D not resolved. Germline CDR1 reads ENHRY; CDR2 reads SYGVKD. The CDR3 runs to 15 residues. V was cut by 2 bases and J by 1 base, with 9 bases left in between. The CDR3 protein is CAISEGRTSGNTIYF. The CDR3 DNA follows: TGTGCCATCAGTGAGGGGCGGACTTCTGGAAACACCATATATTTT.

This clone was observed a handful of times. The rearrangement joins TRBV9 to TRBJ1-5, with a tentative D call TRBD1 (5 bases). Per germline, CDR1 SGDLS and CDR2 YYNGEE. V was clipped by 0 bases and J by 6 bases, with 10 bases between them. The CDR3 has 14 amino acids. CDR3 protein: CASSVGGEGQPQHF. The CDR3 nucleotides read TGTGCCAGCAGCGTAGGGGGGGAGGGTCAGCCCCAGCATTTT.

This clone occurred a few times. This chain uses TRBV7-9 with TRBJ2-2, with TRBD1 identical over 10 bases. Germline-derived CDR1 and CDR2 are SEHNR and FQNEAQ (reference sequence). The CDR3 spans 13 residues. J was trimmed by 4 bases and V by 8 bases; bases with no gene match: 1. For the CDR3, the DNA is TGTGCCAGCCGGGACAGGGGCACCGGGGAGCTGTTTTTT. It yields the protein CASRDRGTGELFF. Together with reference TRBV7-9 and TRBJ2-2, the CDR3 gives the full variable domain: DTGVSQNPRHKITKRGQNVTFRCDPISEHNRLYWYRQTLGQGPEFLTYFQNEAQLEKSRLLSDRFSAERPKGSFSTLEIQRTEQGDSAMYLCASRDRGTGELFFGEGSRLTVL.

The CDR3 is CSVNGPASDEQFF. CDR3 DNA sequence: TGCAGCGTTAACGGCCCCGCAAGCGATGAGCAGTTCTTC. The chain couples TRBV29-1 to TRBJ2-1, with unresolved D. Per the germline V gene, CDR1 is SQVTM and CDR2 is ANQGSEA. V was clipped by 5 bases and J by 8 bases, with 16 bases between them. The CDR3 length is 13 residues.

The chain recombines TRBV5-4 with TRBJ2-7, with TRBD2 matching over 12 bases. Germline V lookup: CDR1 SGHNT, CDR2 YYREEE (reference sequence). This CDR3 is built from 14 residues. After removal of 5 bases from V and 7 bases from J, the junction contained 7 bases not matched to a gene. This CDR3 reads CASRILAGGEEQYV. CDR3 bases: TGTGCCAGCAGGATACTAGCGGGGGGAGAAGAGCAGTACGTC.

The chain is built from TRBV7-2 and TRBJ2-7; 9 positions agree with TRBD2. Per germline, CDR1 SGHTA and CDR2 FQGNSA. Trimming at V came to 4 bases and at J to 2 bases, leaving 6 bases not matched to a gene. The CDR3 is 15 residues long. For the CDR3, the DNA is TGTGCCAGCAGCTCGAGAGCGGGAGGAGCCTACGAGCAGTACTTC. It codes for CASSSRAGGAYEQYF.

The rearrangement joins TRBV9 to TRBJ2-1; TRBD2 might be the D (5 bases). The CDR3 loop spans 14 amino acids. Germline V gene data show CDR1 as SGDLS and CDR2 as YYNGEE. V dropped 4 bases and J dropped 4 bases, with 12 bases sitting between them. This chain's CDR3 is CASSPRVGYNEQFF. The CDR3 DNA is TGTGCCAGCAGCCCGAGGGTCGGGTACAATGAGCAGTTCTTC. Combining the CDR3 with reference TRBV9 and TRBJ2-1 gives the whole variable domain DSGVTQTPKHLITATGQRVTLRCSPRSGDLSVYWYQQSLDQGLQFLIQYYNGEERAKGNILERFSAQQFPDLHSELNLSSLELGDSALYFCASSPRVGYNEQFFGPGTRLTVL.

The chain carries TRBV10-2 and TRBJ1-5, with 7 positions matching TRBD1. Per the germline V gene, CDR1 is WSHSY and CDR2 is SAAADI. CDR3 length: 17 residues. The J segment lost 5 bases and the V segment lost 6 bases, leaving 16 bases of the junction unmatched. This chain's CDR3 is CASSPTRGRGTDQPQHF. The CDR3 nucleotides are TGCGCCAGCAGCCCCACTAGGGGCAGGGGGACAGATCAGCCCCAGCATTTT.

The chain is built from TRBV28 and TRBJ2-5, with D possibly TRBD1 on 6 matching bases. V was pared by 1 base and J by 1 base, with 10 bases between. The length of the CDR3 is 15 residues. Germline CDR1 is MDHEN and CDR2 is SYDVKM. CDR3 residues: CASSLSPDSQETQYF. CDR3 bases: TGTGCCAGCAGTTTATCCCCGGACAGCCAAGAGACCCAGTACTTC.

The V gene is TRBV18, the J gene TRBJ1-1; maybe TRBD1 (5 bases). Germline CDR1 KGHSH, CDR2 LQKENI. V lost 4 bases and J 11 bases, leaving 20 bases between the germline ends. The length of the CDR3 is 14 residues. Here the CDR3 reads CASSRRDRRRGAFF. Written as DNA, the CDR3 is TGTGCCAGCTCACGGCGGGACCGCCGTAGAGGTGCTTTCTTT.

The chain employs TRBV19 and TRBJ1-3; D remains ambiguous. The CDR3 is 15 amino acids. V dropped 5 bases and J dropped 1 base, with 12 bases sitting between them. Germline assignment: CDR1 LNHDA and CDR2 SQIVND (reference sequence). The CDR3 nucleotides are TGTGCCAGTAGTCCCACTCGCGGTTCTGGAAACACCATATATTTT. Amino acid sequence: CASSPTRGSGNTIYF.

The CDR3 here is CAGNRENYGYTF. Here the CDR3 DNA reads TGTGCCGGGAACAGGGAGAACTATGGCTACACCTTC. The chain joins TRBV28 to TRBJ1-2, with TRBD1 as a possible D gene (6 bases). CDR1 and CDR2 from the germline V gene are MDHEN and SYDVKM. CDR3 length: 12 amino acids. Trimming took off 11 bases at V and 2 bases at J, with 12 bases between the two ends.